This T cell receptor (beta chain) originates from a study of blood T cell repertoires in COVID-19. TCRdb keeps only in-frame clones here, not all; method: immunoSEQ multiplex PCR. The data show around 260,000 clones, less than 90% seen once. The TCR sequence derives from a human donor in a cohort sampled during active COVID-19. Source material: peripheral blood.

CDR3 nucleotides: TGTGCCAGCATGGGACAGGCCAAAAATCAGGCCGGGGAGCTGTTTTTT. Its translation: CASMGQAKNQAGELFF. The chain links TRBV19 to TRBJ2-2; 8 positions agree with TRBD1. The length of the CDR3 is 16 residues. J lost 6 bases, V lost 9 bases, and 15 bases had no gene match. Looked up from germline, CDR1 is LNHDA and CDR2 is SQIVND (reference sequence).